This entry describes one T cell receptor beta chain. Its antigen is unknown. The V gene lost 0 bases and the J gene lost 0 bases, with 15 bases spanning the gap. CDR3 length: 17 amino acids. Germline V gene lookup returns CDR1 SGDLS and CDR2 YYNGEE. The repertoire was sequenced with immunoSEQ multiplex PCR; TCRdb's copy has only in-frame clones and lacks some. The table records 110,000 to 150,000 clones, 60% to 85% of them present only once. This entry comes from a study of cytotoxic CD8 clonotypes in ibrutinib-treated CLL. About the study: Patients gave response samples after a median around twelve months of treatment, range 6 to 36.

Study results and limitations: Measured clonality at baseline was greater than in age-matched healthy donors and tracked with circulating CD8+ T-cell counts. The public clonotypes identified were infrequent and showed contraction or stability on treatment.

The sequence came from a human donor with chronic lymphocytic leukemia. The sequenced sample was PBMCs, obtained after 12 months of ibrutinib treatment. The gene calls are TRBV9 and TRBJ1-2; D ambiguous. In DNA form, the CDR3 reads TGTGCCAGCAGCGTAGGGGTGTCCGTCATAGCTAACTATGGCTACACCTTC. Its protein product is CASSVGVSVIANYGYTF.